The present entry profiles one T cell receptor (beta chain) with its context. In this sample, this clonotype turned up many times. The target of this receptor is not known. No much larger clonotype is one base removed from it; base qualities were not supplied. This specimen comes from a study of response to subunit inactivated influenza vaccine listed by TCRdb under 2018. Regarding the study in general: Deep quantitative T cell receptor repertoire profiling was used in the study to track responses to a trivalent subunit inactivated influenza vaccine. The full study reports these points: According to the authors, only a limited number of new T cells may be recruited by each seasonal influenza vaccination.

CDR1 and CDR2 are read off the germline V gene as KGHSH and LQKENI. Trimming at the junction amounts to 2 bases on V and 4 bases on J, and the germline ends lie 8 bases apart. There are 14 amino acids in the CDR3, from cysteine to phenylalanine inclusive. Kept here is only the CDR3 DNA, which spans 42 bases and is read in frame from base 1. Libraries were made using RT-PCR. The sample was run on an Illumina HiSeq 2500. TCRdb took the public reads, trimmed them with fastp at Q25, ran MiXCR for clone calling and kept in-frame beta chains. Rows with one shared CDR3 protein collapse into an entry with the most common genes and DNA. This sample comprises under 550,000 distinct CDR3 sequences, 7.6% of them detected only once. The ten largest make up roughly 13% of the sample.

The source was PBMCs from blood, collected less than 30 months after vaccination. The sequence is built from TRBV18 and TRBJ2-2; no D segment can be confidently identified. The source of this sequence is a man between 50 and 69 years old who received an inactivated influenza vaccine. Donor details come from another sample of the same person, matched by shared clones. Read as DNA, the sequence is TGTGCCAGCTCACCAAGGCAGGCCACCGGGGAGCTGTTTTTT. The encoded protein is CASSPRQATGELFF. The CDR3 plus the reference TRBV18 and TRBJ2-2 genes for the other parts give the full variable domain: NAGVMQNPRHLVRRRGQEARLRCSPMKGHSHVYWYRQLPEEGLKFMVYLQKENIIDESGMPKERFSAEFPKEGPSILRIQQVVRGDSAAYFCASSPRQATGELFFGEGSRLTVL.